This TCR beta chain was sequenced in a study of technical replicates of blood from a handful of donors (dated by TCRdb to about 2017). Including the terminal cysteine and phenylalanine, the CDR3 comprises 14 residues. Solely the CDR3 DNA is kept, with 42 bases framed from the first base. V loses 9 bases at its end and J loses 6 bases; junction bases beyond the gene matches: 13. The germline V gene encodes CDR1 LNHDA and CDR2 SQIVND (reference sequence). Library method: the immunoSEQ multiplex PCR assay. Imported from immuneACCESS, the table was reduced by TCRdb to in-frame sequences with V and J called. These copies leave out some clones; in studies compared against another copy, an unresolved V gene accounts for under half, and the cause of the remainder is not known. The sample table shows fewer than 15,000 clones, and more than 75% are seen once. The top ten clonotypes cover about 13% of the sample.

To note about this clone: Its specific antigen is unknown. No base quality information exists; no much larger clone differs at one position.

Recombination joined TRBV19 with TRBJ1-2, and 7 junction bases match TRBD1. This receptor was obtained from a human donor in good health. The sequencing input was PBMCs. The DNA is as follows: TGTGCCAGCGATACAGGCAGGGGGGTCAATGGCTACACCTTC. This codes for CASDTGRGVNGYTF. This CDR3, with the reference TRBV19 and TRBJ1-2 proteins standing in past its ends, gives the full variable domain DGGITQSPKYLFRKEGQNVTLSCEQNLNHDAMYWYRQDPGQGLRLIYYSQIVNDFQKGDIAEGYSVSREKKESFPLTVTSAQKNPTAFYLCASDTGRGVNGYTFGSGTRLTVV.